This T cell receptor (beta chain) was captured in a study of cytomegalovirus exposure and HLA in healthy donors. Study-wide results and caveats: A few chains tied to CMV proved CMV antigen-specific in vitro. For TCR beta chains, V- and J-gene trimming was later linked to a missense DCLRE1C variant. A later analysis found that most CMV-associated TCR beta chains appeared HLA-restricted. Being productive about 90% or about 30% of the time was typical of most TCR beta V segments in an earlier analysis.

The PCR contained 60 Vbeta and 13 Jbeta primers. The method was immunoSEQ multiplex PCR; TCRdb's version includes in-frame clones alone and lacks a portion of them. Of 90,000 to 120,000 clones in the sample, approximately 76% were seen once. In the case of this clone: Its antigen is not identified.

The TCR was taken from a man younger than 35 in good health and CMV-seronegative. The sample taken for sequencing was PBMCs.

In DNA form, the CDR3 reads TGTGCCAGCAGCTACCAGGGGGGCCCTGGGCCCCAGCATTTT. Translating it yields CASSYQGGPGPQHF. J is TRBJ1-5 and V is TRBV7-2; TRBD1 matches at 7 bases. Germline CDR1 and CDR2: SGHTA and FQGNSA. V lost 4 bases, J lost 9 bases, and 9 bases stayed unmatched. The CDR3 contains 14 residues.